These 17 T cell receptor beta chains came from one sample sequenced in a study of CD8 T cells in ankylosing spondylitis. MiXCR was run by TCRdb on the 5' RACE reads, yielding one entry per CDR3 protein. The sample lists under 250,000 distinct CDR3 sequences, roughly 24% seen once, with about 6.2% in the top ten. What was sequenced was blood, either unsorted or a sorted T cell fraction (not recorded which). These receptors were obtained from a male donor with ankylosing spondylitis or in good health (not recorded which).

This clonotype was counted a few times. The CDR3 sequence: CASSFPGQGLSGANVLTF. The CDR3 DNA reads TGCGCCAGCAGCTTTCCGGGACAGGGACTCTCTGGGGCCAACGTCCTGACTTTC. This chain joins TRBV5-1 and TRBJ2-6; TRBD1 aligns across 9 bases. CDR3 length: 18 amino acids. Germline V gene sequence: CDR1 SGHRS, CDR2 YFSETQ. V was clipped by 2 bases and J by 0 bases; unmatched bases: 6.

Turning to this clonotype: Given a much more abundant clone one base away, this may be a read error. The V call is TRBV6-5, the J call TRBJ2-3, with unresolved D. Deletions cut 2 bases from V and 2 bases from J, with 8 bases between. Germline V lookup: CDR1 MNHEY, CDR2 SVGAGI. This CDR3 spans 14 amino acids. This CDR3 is CASSYKQSTDTQYF. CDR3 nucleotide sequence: TGTGCCAGCAGTTACAAGCAGTCCACAGATACGCAGTATTTT.

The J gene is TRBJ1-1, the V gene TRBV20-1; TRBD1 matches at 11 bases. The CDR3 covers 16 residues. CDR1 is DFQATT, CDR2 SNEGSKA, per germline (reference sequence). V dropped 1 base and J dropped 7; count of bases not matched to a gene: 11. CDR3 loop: CSARGLLDRGRNEAFF. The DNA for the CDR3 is TGCAGTGCTAGAGGACTCCTGGACAGGGGGCGAAATGAAGCTTTCTTT.

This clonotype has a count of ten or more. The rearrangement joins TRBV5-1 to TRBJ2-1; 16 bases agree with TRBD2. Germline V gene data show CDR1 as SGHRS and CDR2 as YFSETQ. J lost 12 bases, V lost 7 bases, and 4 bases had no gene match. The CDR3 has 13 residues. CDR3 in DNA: TGCGCCAGCGGGACTAGCGGGAGGGCCTGGCAGTTCTTC. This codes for CASGTSGRAWQFF.

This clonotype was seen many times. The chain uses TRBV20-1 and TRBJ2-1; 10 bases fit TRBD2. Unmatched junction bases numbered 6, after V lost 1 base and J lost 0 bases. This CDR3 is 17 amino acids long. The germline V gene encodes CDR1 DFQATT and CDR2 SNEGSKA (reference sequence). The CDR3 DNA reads TGCAGTGCTAGAGCGGGACTAGCGCCGAGCTCCTACAATGAGCAGTTCTTC. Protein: CSARAGLAPSSYNEQFF.

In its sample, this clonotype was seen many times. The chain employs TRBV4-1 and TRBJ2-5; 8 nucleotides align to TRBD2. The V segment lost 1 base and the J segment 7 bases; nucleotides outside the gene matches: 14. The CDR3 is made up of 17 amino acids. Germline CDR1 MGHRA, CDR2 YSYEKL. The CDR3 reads CASSQGGAGGMPGTQYF. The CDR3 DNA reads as TGCGCCAGCAGCCAAGGAGGGGCGGGAGGCATGCCGGGGACCCAGTACTTC.

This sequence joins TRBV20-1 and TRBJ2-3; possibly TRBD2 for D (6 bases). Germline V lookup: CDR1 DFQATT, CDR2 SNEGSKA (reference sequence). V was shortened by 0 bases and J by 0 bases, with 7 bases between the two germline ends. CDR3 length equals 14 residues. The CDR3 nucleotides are TGCAGTGCTAGAGATAGCGGTAGCACAGATACGCAGTATTTT. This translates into CSARDSGSTDTQYF.

The CDR3 sequence: CASSFEGNYGYTF. CDR3 coding DNA: TGCGCCAGCAGCTTCGAAGGGAACTATGGCTACACCTTC. The rearrangement uses TRBV5-1 and TRBJ1-2; D is uncertain. There are 13 residues in the CDR3. Germline CDR1 SGHRS, CDR2 YFSETQ. Trimming took off 2 bases at V and 2 bases at J, with 7 bases between the two ends.

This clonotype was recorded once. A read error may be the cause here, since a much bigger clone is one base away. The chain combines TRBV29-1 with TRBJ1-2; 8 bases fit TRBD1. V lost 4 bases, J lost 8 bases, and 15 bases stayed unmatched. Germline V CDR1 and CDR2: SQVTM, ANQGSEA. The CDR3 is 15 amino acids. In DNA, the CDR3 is TGCAGCGTTGGGATTTTGGGACAGGAACCGGTGGGCTACACCTTC. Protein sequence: CSVGILGQEPVGYTF.

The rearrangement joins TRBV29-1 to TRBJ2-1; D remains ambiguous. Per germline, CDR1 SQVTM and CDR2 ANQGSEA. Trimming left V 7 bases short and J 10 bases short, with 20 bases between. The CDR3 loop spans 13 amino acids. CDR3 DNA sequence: TGCAGCGCCCCGAGGCCCTACAAGGAAGAGCAGTTCTTC. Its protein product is CSAPRPYKEEQFF.

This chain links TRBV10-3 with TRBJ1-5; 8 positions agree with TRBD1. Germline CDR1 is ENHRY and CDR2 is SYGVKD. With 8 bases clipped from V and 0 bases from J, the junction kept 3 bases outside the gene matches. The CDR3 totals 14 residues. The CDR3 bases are TGTGCCATCGGACAGGGAGATAGCAATCAGCCCCAGCATTTT. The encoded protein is CAIGQGDSNQPQHF.

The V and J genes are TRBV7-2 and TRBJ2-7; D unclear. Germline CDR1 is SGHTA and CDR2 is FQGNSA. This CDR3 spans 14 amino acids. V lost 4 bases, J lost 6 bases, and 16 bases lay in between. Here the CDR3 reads CASSSSVTTSEQYF. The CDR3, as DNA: TGTGCCAGCAGCTCCAGTGTGACCACTTCCGAGCAGTACTTC. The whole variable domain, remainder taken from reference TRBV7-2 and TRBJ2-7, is GAGVSQSPSNKVTEKGKDVELRCDPISGHTALYWYRQSLGQGLEFLIYFQGNSAPDKSGLPSDRFSAERTGGSVSTLTIQRTQQEDSAVYLCASSSSVTTSEQYFGPGTRLTVT.

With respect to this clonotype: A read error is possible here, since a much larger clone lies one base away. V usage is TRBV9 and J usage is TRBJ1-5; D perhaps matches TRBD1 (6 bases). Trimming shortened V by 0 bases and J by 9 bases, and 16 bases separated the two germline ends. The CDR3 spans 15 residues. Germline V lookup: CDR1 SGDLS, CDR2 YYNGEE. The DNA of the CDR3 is TGTGCCAGCAGCGTAGCCGGGGGCAGCGATCCGCCCCAGCATTTT. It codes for CASSVAGGSDPPQHF. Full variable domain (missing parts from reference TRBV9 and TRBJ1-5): DSGVTQTPKHLITATGQRVTLRCSPRSGDLSVYWYQQSLDQGLQFLIQYYNGEERAKGNILERFSAQQFPDLHSELNLSSLELGDSALYFCASSVAGGSDPPQHFGDGTRLSIL.

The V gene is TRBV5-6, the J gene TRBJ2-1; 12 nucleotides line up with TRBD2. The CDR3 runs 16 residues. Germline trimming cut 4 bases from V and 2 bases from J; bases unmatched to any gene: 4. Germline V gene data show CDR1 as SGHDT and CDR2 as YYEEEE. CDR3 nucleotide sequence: TGTGCCAGCAGCCCAGGACTAGCGGGACCCTACAATGAGCAGTTCTTC. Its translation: CASSPGLAGPYNEQFF.

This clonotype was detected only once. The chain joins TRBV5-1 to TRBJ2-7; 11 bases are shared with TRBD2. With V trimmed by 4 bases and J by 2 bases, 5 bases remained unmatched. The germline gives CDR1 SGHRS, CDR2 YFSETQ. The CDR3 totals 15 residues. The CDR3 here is CASSPLAGGAYEQYF. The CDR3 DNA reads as TGCGCCAGCAGCCCATTAGCGGGAGGGGCCTACGAGCAGTACTTC.

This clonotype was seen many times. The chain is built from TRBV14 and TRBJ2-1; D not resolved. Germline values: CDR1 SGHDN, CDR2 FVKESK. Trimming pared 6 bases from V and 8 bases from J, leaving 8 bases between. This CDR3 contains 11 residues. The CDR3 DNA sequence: TGTGCCAGCAGTCTCGGGCATGAGCAGTTCTTC. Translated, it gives CASSLGHEQFF.

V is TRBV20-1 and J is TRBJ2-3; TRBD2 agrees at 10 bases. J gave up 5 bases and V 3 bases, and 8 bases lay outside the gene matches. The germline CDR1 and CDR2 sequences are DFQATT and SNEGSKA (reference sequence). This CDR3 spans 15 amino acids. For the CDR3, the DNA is TGCAGTGCTAGCCCCAGCGGGAGGGCCTTAGATACGCAGTATTTT. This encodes CSASPSGRALDTQYF.